The source of this TCR beta chain is a study of PD-L1 blockade in urothelial cancer. Study at large: Of roughly 31 patients, some 25 were males with bladder-origin urothelial cancer.

The length of the CDR3 is 14 residues. The germline gives CDR1 SGHRS, CDR2 YFSETQ. Losses at the gene ends were 4 bases for V and 1 base for J; bases not matched to a gene: 2. Clones were read by immunoSEQ multiplex PCR, and TCRdb kept only the in-frame ones, dropping some. The sample holds 30,000 to 40,000 clones, roughly 88% seen once. The specimen comprised PBMCs, sampled around atezolizumab (anti-PD-L1) treatment. The chain is built from TRBV5-1 and TRBJ1-1, with 9 bases matching TRBD1. The source of this sequence is a man in his 60s with urothelial cancer. For the CDR3, the DNA is TGCGCCAGCAGCACAGGGGGCGCGAACACTGAAGCTTTCTTT. Residues: CASSTGGANTEAFF.